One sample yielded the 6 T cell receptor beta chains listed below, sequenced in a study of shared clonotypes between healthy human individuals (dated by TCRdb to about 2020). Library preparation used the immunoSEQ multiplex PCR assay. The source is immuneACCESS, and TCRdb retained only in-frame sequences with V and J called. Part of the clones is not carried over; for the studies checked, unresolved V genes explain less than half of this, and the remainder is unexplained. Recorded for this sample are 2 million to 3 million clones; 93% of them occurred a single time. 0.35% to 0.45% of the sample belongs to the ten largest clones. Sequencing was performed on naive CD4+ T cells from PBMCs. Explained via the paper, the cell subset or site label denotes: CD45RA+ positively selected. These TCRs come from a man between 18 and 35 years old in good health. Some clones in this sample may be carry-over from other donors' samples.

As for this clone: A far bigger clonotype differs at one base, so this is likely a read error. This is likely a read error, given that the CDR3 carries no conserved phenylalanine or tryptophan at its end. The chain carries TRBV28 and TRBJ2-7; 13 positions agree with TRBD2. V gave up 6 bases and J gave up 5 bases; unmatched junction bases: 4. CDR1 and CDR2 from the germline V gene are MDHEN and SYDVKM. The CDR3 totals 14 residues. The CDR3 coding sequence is TGTGCCAGCAGCCGGGGACTAGCGGGACACGAGCAGTACCTC. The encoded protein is CASSRGLAGHEQYL.

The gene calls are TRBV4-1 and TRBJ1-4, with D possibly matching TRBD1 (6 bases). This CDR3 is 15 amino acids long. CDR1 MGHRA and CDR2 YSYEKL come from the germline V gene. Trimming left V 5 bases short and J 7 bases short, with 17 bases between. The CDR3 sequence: CASSKQARGGEKLFF. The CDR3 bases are TGCGCCAGCAGCAAACAGGCCAGGGGCGGTGAAAAACTGTTTTTT.

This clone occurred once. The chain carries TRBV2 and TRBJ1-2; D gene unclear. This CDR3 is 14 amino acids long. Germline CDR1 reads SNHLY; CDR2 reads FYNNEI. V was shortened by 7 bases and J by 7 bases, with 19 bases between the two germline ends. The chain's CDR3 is CASTLEERSSGYTF. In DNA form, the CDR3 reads TGTGCCAGCACTCTCGAGGAACGGTCTTCTGGCTACACCTTC.

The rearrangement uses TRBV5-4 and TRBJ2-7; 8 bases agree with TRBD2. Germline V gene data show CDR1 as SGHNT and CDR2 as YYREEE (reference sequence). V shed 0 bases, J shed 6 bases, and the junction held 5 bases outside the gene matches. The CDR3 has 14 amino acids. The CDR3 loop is CASSLAGGRSEQYF. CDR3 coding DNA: TGTGCCAGCAGCTTGGCGGGAGGGCGGAGCGAGCAGTACTTC.

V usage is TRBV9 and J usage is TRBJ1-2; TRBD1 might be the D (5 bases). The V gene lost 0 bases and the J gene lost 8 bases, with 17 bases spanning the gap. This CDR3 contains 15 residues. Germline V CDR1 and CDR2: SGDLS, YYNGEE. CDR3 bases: TGTGCCAGCAGCGTAGGAGAATACCAGGGTTACGGCTACACCTTC. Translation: CASSVGEYQGYGYTF. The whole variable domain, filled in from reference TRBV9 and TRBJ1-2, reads DSGVTQTPKHLITATGQRVTLRCSPRSGDLSVYWYQQSLDQGLQFLIQYYNGEERAKGNILERFSAQQFPDLHSELNLSSLELGDSALYFCASSVGEYQGYGYTFGSGTRLTVV.

CDR3 amino acids: CASSLNGWAFEQYF. CDR3 coding DNA: TGTGCCAGCAGTTTAAATGGGTGGGCTTTCGAGCAGTACTTC. The rearrangement links TRBV28 to TRBJ2-7; D is uncertain. V gave up 2 bases and J gave up 6 bases, with 14 bases separating them. The CDR3 length is 14 residues. Germline V CDR1 and CDR2: MDHEN, SYDVKM. Based on the CDR3 plus reference TRBV28 and TRBJ2-7, the full variable domain is DVKVTQSSRYLVKRTGEKVFLECVQDMDHENMFWYRQDPGLGLRLIYFSYDVKMKEKGDIPEGYSVSREKKERFSLILESASTNQTSMYLCASSLNGWAFEQYFGPGTRLTVT.